These T cell receptor beta chains were read from a single sample in a study of T cells in tumors after PD-1 blockade. Data came from immunoSEQ multiplex PCR; TCRdb stores just in-frame clones and leaves some out. This table holds around 46,000 clones, about four fifths found once. This sample comprised PBMCs, obtained before anti-PD-1 treatment. The receptors derive from a human donor with basal cell carcinoma. Both conserved end residues are part of each CDR3. D genes are given only for firm matches. For some rows the clone size is stated as once, few or many, or as a class when expanded; others skip it.

j_call | d_call | clone_size | v_call | cdr3_nt | cdr3_aa
TRBJ2-7 | TRBD1 | NA | TRBV5-4 | TGTGCCAGCAGCGCCGGGACAGGGCCCTCCTACGAGCAGTACTTC | CASSAGTGPSYEQYF
TRBJ1-5 | TRBD1 | NA | TRBV28 | TGTGCCAGCACTGGACAGGGTCAGCCCCAGCATTTT | CASTGQGQPQHF
TRBJ1-1 | TRBD1 | NA | TRBV29-1 | TGCAGCGCCCAGACAGGGGGGAATACTGAAGCTTTCTTT | CSAQTGGNTEAFF
TRBJ2-2 | NA | NA | TRBV10-3 | TGTGCCATCAGTGCAAGGGGATTCGACACCGGGGAGCTGTTTTTT | CAISARGFDTGELFF
TRBJ1-5 | NA | NA | TRBV4-1 | TGCGCCAGCAGCCTCCACGGGACTTTCGATCAGCCCCAGCATTTT | CASSLHGTFDQPQHF
TRBJ2-1 | TRBD2 | NA | TRBV29-1 | TGCAGCGTCGGGACTAGCGGGAATTGGGATGAGCAGTTCTTC | CSVGTSGNWDEQFF
TRBJ2-1 | TRBD1 | NA | TRBV5-1 | TGCGCCAGCAACACAGGGGGCTCCTACAATGAGCAGTTCTTC | CASNTGGSYNEQFF
TRBJ2-7 | NA | once | TRBV29-1 | TGCAGCGTTGAAGATTCGGGGACGCCACCCTACGAGCAGTACTTC | CSVEDSGTPPYEQYF
TRBJ1-6 | NA | NA | TRBV18 | TGTGCCAGCTCACCGACAGCTTTTTATAATTCACCCCTCCACTTT | CASSPTAFYNSPLHF
TRBJ1-1 | NA | NA | TRBV15 | TGTGCCACCACTGCGGACAGAAGAAACACTGAAGCTTTCTTT | CATTADRRNTEAFF
TRBJ1-2 | NA | NA | TRBV28 | TGTGCCAGCAGTTCGGGCTATGGCTACACCTTC | CASSSGYGYTF
TRBJ1-1 | NA | NA | TRBV6-6 | TGTGCCAGCAGTTACTCGACACAGGGCGGGACTGAAGCTTTCTTT | CASSYSTQGGTEAFF
TRBJ2-3 | NA | NA | TRBV5-4 | TGTGCCAGCAGCTCCCGGACGCCCCGGGGTTTGGCGCAGTATTTT | CASSSRTPRGLAQYF
TRBJ2-6 | NA | NA | TRBV5-1 | TGCGCCACCTCAGGGGGGTCTGGGGCCAACGTCCTGACTTTC | CATSGGSGANVLTF
TRBJ1-2 | TRBD1 | NA | TRBV28 | TGTGCCAGCAGTTTAACAGGGGACTATGGCTACACCTTC | CASSLTGDYGYTF
TRBJ1-4 | NA | NA | TRBV6-7 | TGTGCCAGCAGTTACTGTGGGCCCTTGGAAGAAAAACTGTTTTTT | CASSYCGPLEEKLFF
TRBJ2-5 | TRBD1 | NA | TRBV5-1 | TGCGCCAGCAGCCCACAGGGGTCCCCAGAGACCCAGTACTTC | CASSPQGSPETQYF
TRBJ1-5 | NA | NA | TRBV7-8 | TGTGCCAGCAGCTTAGATACGGGGAGGCAACATTTT | CASSLDTGRQHF
TRBJ2-1 | TRBD2 | NA | TRBV6-6 | TGTGCCAGCAGTCTGCCGGGACCCCGCCCGGGCGGGGGGAACAATGAGCAGTTCTTC | CASSLPGPRPGGGNNEQFF
TRBJ1-1 | TRBD1 | NA | TRBV15 | TGTGCCACCAGCAGGTCCGGGACAGGGGAGGCTTTCTTT | CATSRSGTGEAFF
TRBJ2-5 | NA | NA | TRBV10-1 | TGCGCCAGCAGTGAGTCGGTGGGAGAGACCCAGTACTTC | CASSESVGETQYF
TRBJ1-6 | NA | NA | TRBV14 | TGTGCCAGCAGCCAAAGGGGAGACACTTCACCCCTCCACTTT | CASSQRGDTSPLHF
TRBJ1-5 | NA | NA | TRBV9 | TGTGCCATCGTAACCGGAGGACTCGAATGCAATCAGCCCCAGCATTTT | CAIVTGGLECNQPQHF
TRBJ1-5 | NA | once | TRBV5-1 | TGCGCCAGCAGCTTGGGGGGGAATAGCAATCAGCCCCAGCATTTT | CASSLGGNSNQPQHF
TRBJ2-1 | TRBD1 | NA | TRBV20-1 | TGCAGTGTCAACAGGGGTTTTGAGCAGTTCTTC | CSVNRGFEQFF
TRBJ1-6 | NA | few | TRBV4-1 | TGCGCCAGCAGCCACGACTCCTATAATTCACCCCTCCACTTT | CASSHDSYNSPLHF
TRBJ1-2 | NA | NA | TRBV19 | TGTGCCAGTATCAGGGGTAACTATGGCTACACCTTC | CASIRGNYGYTF
TRBJ1-2 | NA | NA | TRBV12-3/TRBV12-4 | TGTGCCAGCAGTTTAGCCAATAACTATGGCTACACCTTC | CASSLANNYGYTF
TRBJ2-3 | TRBD1 | NA | TRBV6-5 | TGTGCCAGCAGTTACCGGGACAGGGCTTACACAGATACGCAGTATTTT | CASSYRDRAYTDTQYF
TRBJ2-2 | NA | NA | TRBV5-1 | TGCGCCAGCAGCCTTGCGTCAGCGAACACCGGGGAGCTGTTTTTT | CASSLASANTGELFF
TRBJ2-1 | TRBD2 | once | TRBV7-6 | TGTGCCAGCAGCTTAGTAGCGGGAGCCCCAGGAAATGAGCAGTTCTTC | CASSLVAGAPGNEQFF
TRBJ1-5 | NA | few | TRBV18 | TGTGCCAGCTCACCTGGCGTTGGCAATCAGCCCCAGCATTTT | CASSPGVGNQPQHF
TRBJ2-3 | TRBD1 | NA | TRBV30 | TGTGCCTGGGGACGTGAGGGGGCGGGCGCAGATACGCAGTATTTT | CAWGREGAGADTQYF
TRBJ2-7 | NA | NA | TRBV5-5 | TGTGCCAGCAGCTTATCCCCGGGACGAGACGACTTC | CASSLSPGRDDF
TRBJ2-2 | NA | NA | TRBV7-3 | TGTGCCAGCAGCTTCCGAGAACCCGGGACCAAAACCGGGGAGCTGTTTTTT | CASSFREPGTKTGELFF
TRBJ1-2 | TRBD1 | NA | TRBV29-1 | TGCAGCGTTGACCGACCCTGGACAGGGTACGATGGCTACACCTTC | CSVDRPWTGYDGYTF
TRBJ1-5 | NA | NA | TRBV7-2 | TGTGCCAGCAGCCTAAGGTGGCAGAGCAATCAGCCCCAGCATTTT | CASSLRWQSNQPQHF
TRBJ1-5 | NA | NA | TRBV29-1 | TGCAGCGTTGGGGGGGCAAGTAATCAGCCCCAGCATTTT | CSVGGASNQPQHF
TRBJ2-2 | NA | NA | TRBV6-5 | TGTGCCAGCACTTATGGCGACGCGAACACCGGGGAGCTGTTTTTT | CASTYGDANTGELFF
TRBJ2-7 | NA | few | TRBV6-5 | TGTGCCAGCAGTTACTCCCGGGGCTACGAGCAGTACTTC | CASSYSRGYEQYF
TRBJ2-5 | NA | NA | TRBV6-5 | TGTGCCAGCAGTTCCTCAGGGATCCAAGAGACCCAGTACTTC | CASSSSGIQETQYF
TRBJ1-6 | NA | NA | TRBV5-1 | TGCGCCAGCAGCTTGGGGAGGGATTCACCCCTCCACTTT | CASSLGRDSPLHF
TRBJ2-7 | TRBD1 | NA | TRBV3-1/TRBV3-2 | TGTGCCAGCAGCCATCCGGACAGGGTCCACGAGCAGTACTTC | CASSHPDRVHEQYF
TRBJ1-5 | NA | NA | TRBV5-1 | TGCGCCAGCAGCGAGAGACCGGACCCTAGCAATCAGCCCCAGCATTTT | CASSERPDPSNQPQHF
TRBJ1-2 | NA | medium-sized | TRBV30 | TGTGCCTGGAGTCACCCGGGAAAAACTAACTATGGCTACACCTTC | CAWSHPGKTNYGYTF
TRBJ2-5 | TRBD2 | NA | TRBV3-1/TRBV3-2 | TGTGCCAGCAGCCGAACTAGCGGGGGGTACCAAGAGACCCAGTACTTC | CASSRTSGGYQETQYF
TRBJ1-2 | TRBD1 | NA | TRBV5-4 | TGTGCCAGCAGGTCTAAGGAGGCAGGGGGCCTCATTTCCTATGGCTACACCTTC | CASRSKEAGGLISYGYTF
TRBJ1-6 | NA | NA | TRBV5-6 | TGTGCCAGCAGCCCCCGGGGGGGGGCAAGTAATTCACCCCTCCACTTT | CASSPRGGASNSPLHF
TRBJ2-2 | NA | NA | TRBV7-9 | TGTGCCAGCAGCTTCCCAGCCCTCACCGGGGAGCTGTTTTTT | CASSFPALTGELFF
TRBJ2-5 | TRBD1 | NA | TRBV6-5 | TGTGCCAGCAGTACCCAGACAGGGCAGGAGACCCAGTACTTC | CASSTQTGQETQYF
TRBJ2-3 | TRBD2 | NA | TRBV30 | TGTGCCTGGACCCACCGGACTAGCGGGGGATCCGCAGATACGCAGTATTTT | CAWTHRTSGGSADTQYF
TRBJ2-1 | TRBD2 | few | TRBV13 | TGTGCCAGCAGCGTCAGCGGGAGTTTCGACAATGAGCAGTTCTTC | CASSVSGSFDNEQFF
TRBJ2-1 | TRBD2 | NA | TRBV18 | TGTGCCAGCTCACCAACTAGCGGGAGCCGCGATGAGCAGTTCTTC | CASSPTSGSRDEQFF
TRBJ2-2 | TRBD2 | NA | TRBV2 | TGTGCCAGCAGTGACCCGGGGGGACTTAACACCGGGGAGCTGTTTTTT | CASSDPGGLNTGELFF